These 14 T cell receptor beta chains originate from one sample sequenced in a study of blood T cell repertoires in COVID-19. Data came from immunoSEQ multiplex PCR; TCRdb stores just in-frame clones and leaves some out. The data contain 190,000 or so clones, over 75% of them singletons. The sample was peripheral blood. The receptors shown here come from a woman of 80 years or more with active or convalescent COVID-19.

The DNA for the CDR3 is TGTGCCAGCAGGGCCTTTTACGGGACAACCTACGAGCAGTACTTC. Its translation is CASRAFYGTTYEQYF. The chain combines TRBV27 with TRBJ2-7; TRBD1 is a possible D gene (6 bases). Germline loops: CDR1 MNHEY, CDR2 SMNVEV (reference sequence). V was shortened by 6 bases and J by 2 bases, with 17 bases between the two germline ends. This CDR3 contains 15 residues.

A few counts support this clone. The chain is built from TRBV5-6 and TRBJ1-1; TRBD1 agrees at 7 bases. The length of the CDR3 is 14 residues. V lost 0 bases and J lost 5; bases outside the gene matches: 4. CDR1 is SGHDT and CDR2 is YYEEEE in the germline V gene. CDR3: CASSLATGTTEAFF. The CDR3 DNA follows: TGTGCCAGCAGCTTGGCGACAGGGACAACTGAAGCTTTCTTT.

V gene TRBV5-1 combines with J gene TRBJ2-5; possibly TRBD2 for D (6 bases). V shed 4 bases and J shed 2 bases, with 18 bases lying between them. The length of the CDR3 is 16 residues. Germline CDR1 reads SGHRS; CDR2 reads YFSETQ. This CDR3 is CASSPGGYTKQETQYF. The CDR3 nucleotides are TGCGCCAGCAGCCCCGGAGGGTACACGAAACAAGAGACCCAGTACTTC.

The V call is TRBV7-9, the J call TRBJ2-6; D is unclear. Looked up from germline, CDR1 is SEHNR and CDR2 is FQNEAQ (reference sequence). The CDR3 is made up of 16 amino acids. Trimming removed 5 bases from V and 0 bases from J, with 11 bases in between. The CDR3 region is CASSPKTDSGANVLTF. The CDR3, as DNA: TGTGCCAGCAGCCCAAAGACTGACTCTGGGGCCAACGTCCTGACTTTC.

The genes are TRBV6-5 and TRBJ1-5, with D perhaps TRBD1 (6 bases). This CDR3 is built from 15 residues. Germline values: CDR1 MNHEY, CDR2 SVGAGI. Trimming took 6 bases from V and 2 from J, leaving 14 bases between them. The CDR3 nucleotides read TGTGCCAGCAGCGCGTCAGGGGTCCGCAATCAGCCCCAGCATTTT. Translated: CASSASGVRNQPQHF.

The chain carries TRBV5-1 and TRBJ2-5; 13 bases fit TRBD2. The CDR3 is made up of 15 amino acids. V was pared by 4 bases and J by 2 bases, with 2 bases of the junction left unmatched. Germline CDR1 is SGHRS and CDR2 is YFSETQ. The CDR3 loop is CASSLLAGGQETQYF. CDR3 sequence (DNA): TGCGCCAGCAGCCTACTAGCGGGGGGGCAAGAGACCCAGTACTTC.

The rearrangement uses TRBV18 and TRBJ1-4; D gene unclear. The V gene lost 3 bases and the J gene lost 8 bases, with 7 bases spanning the gap. This CDR3 has 12 amino acids. Germline CDR1 KGHSH, CDR2 LQKENI. CDR3 loop: CASSPSVEKLFF. In nucleotides, the CDR3 is TGTGCCAGCTCACCCAGCGTGGAAAAACTGTTTTTT.

This chain uses TRBV6-5 with TRBJ2-3; no clear D. The V and J ends lost 10 bases and 1 base respectively, with 9 bases between them. CDR1 and CDR2 (germline): MNHEY, SVGAGI. The CDR3 runs to 12 residues. CDR3 nucleotide sequence: TGTGCCACCTCGACTCGCACAGATACGCAGTATTTT. Its translation: CATSTRTDTQYF.

V and J are TRBV4-1 and TRBJ1-1, with D unclear. V lost 1 base and J lost 2, with 8 bases in between. The CDR3 is made up of 14 amino acids. Per the germline V gene, CDR1 is MGHRA and CDR2 is YSYEKL. The CDR3 DNA follows: TGCGCCAGCAGCCAAGTTCCAGGCAACACTGAAGCTTTCTTT. Its translation: CASSQVPGNTEAFF.

The gene calls are TRBV5-1 and TRBJ2-2; 8 bases map to TRBD2. CDR1 is SGHRS, CDR2 YFSETQ, per germline. The CDR3 loop spans 17 amino acids. The V and J ends lost 0 bases and 7 bases, in that order; junction bases with no gene match: 11. The CDR3 here is CASSLEAMTGGGGELFF. The CDR3, as DNA: TGCGCCAGCAGCTTGGAGGCGATGACCGGGGGGGGCGGGGAGCTGTTTTTT.

The CDR3 here is CASSFASGTGTYEQYF. DNA for the CDR3: TGTGCCAGCAGTTTCGCCTCCGGGACAGGAACCTACGAGCAGTACTTC. The chain joins TRBV27 to TRBJ2-7, with 8 bases that match TRBD1. The CDR3 contains 16 residues. V was clipped by 3 bases and J by 2 bases; unmatched bases: 9. Per the germline V gene, CDR1 is MNHEY and CDR2 is SMNVEV (reference sequence).

This clone was seen many times. V is TRBV27 and J is TRBJ2-3; TRBD1 agrees at 9 bases. The J segment lost 3 bases and the V segment lost 4 bases, leaving 5 bases of the junction unmatched. Germline assignment: CDR1 MNHEY and CDR2 SMNVEV (reference sequence). The CDR3 runs 15 residues. The CDR3 spells CASSSPGQGTDTQYF. Written as DNA, the CDR3 is TGTGCCAGCAGTTCACCGGGACAGGGAACAGATACGCAGTATTTT.

The chain employs TRBV9 and TRBJ2-1; TRBD2 agrees at 7 bases. The CDR3 has 15 residues. V lost 3 bases and J lost 9; bases outside the gene matches: 12. Germline V CDR1 and CDR2: SGDLS, YYNGEE. The CDR3 DNA is TGTGCCAGCAGCGCCTCGGGACTACCCACGGTTGAGCAGTTCTTC. Protein sequence: CASSASGLPTVEQFF.

The CDR3 spells CASSLGRYNEQFF. The CDR3 DNA reads as TGTGCCAGCAGTTTAGGGAGATACAATGAGCAGTTCTTC. The chain employs TRBV12-3 or TRBV12-4 and TRBJ2-1; no clear D. The CDR3 is 13 residues long. Trimming removed 1 base from V and 4 bases from J, with 5 bases in between.